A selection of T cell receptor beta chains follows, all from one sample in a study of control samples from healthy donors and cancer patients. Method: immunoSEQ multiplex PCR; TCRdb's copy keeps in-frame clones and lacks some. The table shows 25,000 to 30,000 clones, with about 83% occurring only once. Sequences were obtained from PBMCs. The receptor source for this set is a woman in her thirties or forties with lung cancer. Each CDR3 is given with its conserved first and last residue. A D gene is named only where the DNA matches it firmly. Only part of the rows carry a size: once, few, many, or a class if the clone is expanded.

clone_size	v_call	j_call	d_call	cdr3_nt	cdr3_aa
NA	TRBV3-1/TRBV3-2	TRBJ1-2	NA	TGTGCCAGCAGCCAAGATGCCCGGACGGATACTGGCTACACCTTC	CASSQDARTDTGYTF
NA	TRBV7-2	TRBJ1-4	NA	TGTGCCAGCAGCGCGACCGGGGGGACTAATGAAAAACTGTTTTTT	CASSATGGTNEKLFF
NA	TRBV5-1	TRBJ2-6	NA	TGCGCCAGCAGCTTGGGGGGGGCCAGGGGGGCCAACGTCCTGACTTTC	CASSLGGARGANVLTF
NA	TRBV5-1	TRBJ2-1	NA	TGCGCCAGCAGCCCCCTGGGTGGAGGGAATTACAATGAGCAGTTCTTC	CASSPLGGGNYNEQFF
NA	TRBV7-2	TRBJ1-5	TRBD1	TGTGCCAGCAGCCTCGGGACAGTCGGCAATCAGCCCCAGCATTTT	CASSLGTVGNQPQHF
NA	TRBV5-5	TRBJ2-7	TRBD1	TGTGCCAGCAGCTTAACAGGGGGTTCATCCTACGAGCAGTACTTC	CASSLTGGSSYEQYF
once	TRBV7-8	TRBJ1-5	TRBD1	TGTGCCAGCAGCTTAGCTGACAGGGTGGCTCAGCCCCAGCATTTT	CASSLADRVAQPQHF
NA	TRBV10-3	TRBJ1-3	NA	TGTGCCATCAGTGAGTCGGGGCCGAGTCGAAACACCATATATTTT	CAISESGPSRNTIYF
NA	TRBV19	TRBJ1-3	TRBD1	TGTGCCAGTAGTCCCGGGACAGGGTCTGGAAACACCATATATTTT	CASSPGTGSGNTIYF
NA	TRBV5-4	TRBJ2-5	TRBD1	TGTGCCAGCAGCTTTAATGTAGGGGGCGAAAGGGTGACCCAGTACTTC	CASSFNVGGERVTQYF
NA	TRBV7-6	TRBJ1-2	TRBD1	TGTGCCAGCAGCCGACTTTATGTCGGGACAGGGGGTTCCTATGGCTACACCTTC	CASSRLYVGTGGSYGYTF
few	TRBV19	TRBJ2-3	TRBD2	TGTGCCAGTAGTATCCCGGGACTAAGGAATACGCAGTATTTT	CASSIPGLRNTQYF
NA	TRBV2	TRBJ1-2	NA	TGTGCCAGCAGTGAAGCGATACCTTCGGATGGCTACACCTTC	CASSEAIPSDGYTF
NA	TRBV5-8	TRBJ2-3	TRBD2	TGTGCCAGCAGCTTGGGAGCGGGGGACACAGATACGCAGTATTTT	CASSLGAGDTDTQYF
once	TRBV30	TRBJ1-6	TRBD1	TGTGCTTCGGGACAGGGGAATTCACCCCTCCACTTT	CASGQGNSPLHF
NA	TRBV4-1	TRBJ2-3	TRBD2	TGCGCCAGCAGCCCCCTAGCGGGGGTCCCAGATACGCAGTATTTT	CASSPLAGVPDTQYF
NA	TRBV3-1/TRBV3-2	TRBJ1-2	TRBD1	TGTGCCAGCAGCCAAGCAGACAGGGGGTGGGACTATGGCTACACCTTC	CASSQADRGWDYGYTF
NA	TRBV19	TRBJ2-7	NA	TGTGCCAGTAGTATCAATCGCGCCTACGAGCAGTACTTC	CASSINRAYEQYF